This T cell receptor beta chain was observed in a study of vaccination effects on CD4 cells after COVID-19. General observations from the study: Clones induced by infection and by vaccine showed marked clonal contraction late after vaccination.

As regards this clone: Its target is unknown.

The CDR3 is 12 amino acids. Germline V CDR1 and CDR2: MNHEY, SVGEGT. V gave up 4 bases and J gave up 8 bases; unmatched junction bases: 2. Sequencing was preceded by expansion of antigen-specific CD4+ T cells with viral peptide pools in the ViraFEST assay. Subsequent to a culture period of 10 to 11 days, CD4+ T cells were isolated. Nobody among the vaccine recipients had prior SARS-CoV-2 infection (nucleocapsid antibodies were negative). Researchers reported culturing two million PBMC in each well, adding 8 to 10 IU/ml IL-2 and roughly 10 ug/ml peptides. Data came from immunoSEQ multiplex PCR; TCRdb stores just in-frame clones and leaves some out. Here the sample spans 71,000 or so clones, approximately 70% being singletons.

Sequencing was performed on CD4+ T cells from PBMCs cultured with HCoV-OC43 spike peptides, taken before COVID-19 vaccination. Sample subset: HCoV-OC43 spike overlapping peptide pool stimulation. The rearrangement uses TRBV6-2 or TRBV6-3 and TRBJ2-1; 7 positions match TRBD2. This receptor was obtained from a human donor who received a COVID-19 vaccine. CDR3 residues: CASSLREDEQFF. DNA of the CDR3: TGTGCCAGCAGTTTACGGGAGGATGAGCAGTTCTTC.